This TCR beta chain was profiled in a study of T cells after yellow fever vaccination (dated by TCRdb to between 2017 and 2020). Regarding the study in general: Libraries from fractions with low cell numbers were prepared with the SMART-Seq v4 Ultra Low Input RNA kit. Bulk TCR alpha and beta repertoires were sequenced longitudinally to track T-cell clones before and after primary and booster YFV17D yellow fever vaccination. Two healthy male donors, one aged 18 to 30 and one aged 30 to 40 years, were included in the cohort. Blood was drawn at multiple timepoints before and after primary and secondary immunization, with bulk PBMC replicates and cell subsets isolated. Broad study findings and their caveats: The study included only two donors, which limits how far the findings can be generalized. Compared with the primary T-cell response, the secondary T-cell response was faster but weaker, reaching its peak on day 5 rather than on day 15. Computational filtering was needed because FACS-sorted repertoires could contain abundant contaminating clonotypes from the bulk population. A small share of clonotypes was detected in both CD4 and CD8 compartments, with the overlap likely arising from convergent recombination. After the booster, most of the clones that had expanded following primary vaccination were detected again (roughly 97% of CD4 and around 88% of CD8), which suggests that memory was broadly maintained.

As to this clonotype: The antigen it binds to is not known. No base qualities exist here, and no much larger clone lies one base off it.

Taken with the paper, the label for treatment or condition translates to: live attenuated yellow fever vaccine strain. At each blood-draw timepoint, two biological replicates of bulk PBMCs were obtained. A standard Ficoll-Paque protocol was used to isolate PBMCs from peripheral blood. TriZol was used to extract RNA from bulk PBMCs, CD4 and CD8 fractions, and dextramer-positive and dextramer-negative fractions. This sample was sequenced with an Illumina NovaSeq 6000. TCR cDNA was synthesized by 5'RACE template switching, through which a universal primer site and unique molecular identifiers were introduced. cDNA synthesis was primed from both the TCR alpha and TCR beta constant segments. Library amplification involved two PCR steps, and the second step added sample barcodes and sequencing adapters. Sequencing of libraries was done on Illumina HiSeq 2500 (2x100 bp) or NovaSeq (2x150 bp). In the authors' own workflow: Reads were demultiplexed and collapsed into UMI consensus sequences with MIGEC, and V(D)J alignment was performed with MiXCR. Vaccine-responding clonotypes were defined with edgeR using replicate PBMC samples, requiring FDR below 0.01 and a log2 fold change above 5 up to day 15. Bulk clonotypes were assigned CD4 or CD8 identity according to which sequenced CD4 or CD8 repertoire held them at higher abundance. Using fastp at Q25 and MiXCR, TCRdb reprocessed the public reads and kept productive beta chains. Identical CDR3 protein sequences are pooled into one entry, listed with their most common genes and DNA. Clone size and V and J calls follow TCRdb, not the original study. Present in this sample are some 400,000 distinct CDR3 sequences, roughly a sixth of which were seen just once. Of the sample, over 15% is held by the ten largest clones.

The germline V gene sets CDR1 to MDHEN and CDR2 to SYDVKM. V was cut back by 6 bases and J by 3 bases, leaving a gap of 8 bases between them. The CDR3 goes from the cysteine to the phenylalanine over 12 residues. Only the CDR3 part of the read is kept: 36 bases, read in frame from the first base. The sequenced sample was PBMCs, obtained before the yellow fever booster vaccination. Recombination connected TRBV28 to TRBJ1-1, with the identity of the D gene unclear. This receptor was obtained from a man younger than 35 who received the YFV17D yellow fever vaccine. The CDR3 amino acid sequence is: CASRTRHTEAFF. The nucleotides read TGTGCCAGCAGGACAAGGCACACTGAAGCTTTCTTT. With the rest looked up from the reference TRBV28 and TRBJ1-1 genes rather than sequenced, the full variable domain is DVKVTQSSRYLVKRTGEKVFLECVQDMDHENMFWYRQDPGLGLRLIYFSYDVKMKEKGDIPEGYSVSREKKERFSLILESASTNQTSMYLCASRTRHTEAFFGQGTRLTVV.